The 8 T cell receptor beta chains below all came from one sample that was sequenced in a study of neurological immune-mediated disorders. MiXCR, run by TCRdb on the 5' RACE reads, gives a single entry per CDR3 protein. The top ten hold about an eighth of the sample, which has 60,000 to 75,000 distinct CDR3 sequences, around 10% seen once. Time point of the sample: longitudinal time-point 2. Material for sequencing was PBMCs. These receptor sequences come from a man under 40 in good health.

In its sample, this clonotype was seen many times. This chain joins TRBV12-3 or TRBV12-4 and TRBJ2-7, with a tentative D call TRBD2 (6 bases). The CDR3 is 13 residues long. Trimming removed 6 bases at V and 6 bases at J, with 15 bases between. The CDR3 DNA reads as TGTGCCAGCAGCACCTACGGGAGTCGCGAGCAGTACTTC. Its protein product is CASSTYGSREQYF.

This clonotype was detected many times. J is TRBJ2-1 and V is TRBV18, with 11 positions matching TRBD2. This CDR3 region has 15 residues. Germline V gene lookup returns CDR1 KGHSH and CDR2 LQKENI. The V segment lost 5 bases and the J segment 4 bases; nucleotides outside the gene matches: 4. The CDR3 DNA reads as TGTGCCAGCTCAACGGGGACTAGCGGTTACAATGAGCAGTTCTTC. Translated, it gives CASSTGTSGYNEQFF.

In this sample, this clonotype turned up many times. The rearrangement uses TRBV27 and TRBJ2-7; D possibly matches TRBD1 or TRBD2 (5 bases each). The CDR3 has 14 amino acids. CDR1 is MNHEY and CDR2 is SMNVEV in the germline V gene (reference sequence). V lost 6 bases to trimming and J lost 6 bases, with 18 bases between them. The CDR3, as DNA: TGTGCCAGCAGATTTCGGGACGTTTCAACCGAGCAGTACTTC. Its protein is CASRFRDVSTEQYF.

The chain has TRBV7-2 and TRBJ2-5, with D uncertain. The CDR3 loop spans 14 amino acids. V lost 0 bases and J lost 2, with 7 bases in between. The germline gives CDR1 SGHTA, CDR2 FQGNSA. The CDR3 here is CASSLAVSQETQYF. In DNA, the CDR3 is TGTGCCAGCAGCTTAGCAGTATCTCAAGAGACCCAGTACTTC. Together with reference TRBV7-2 and TRBJ2-5, the CDR3 gives the full variable domain: GAGVSQSPSNKVTEKGKDVELRCDPISGHTALYWYRQSLGQGLEFLIYFQGNSAPDKSGLPSDRFSAERTGGSVSTLTIQRTQQEDSAVYLCASSLAVSQETQYFGPGTRLLVL.

A few counts support this clonotype. It may be a read error: a sequence one base away is much more abundant. J is TRBJ1-4 and V is TRBV20-1; 10 bases fit TRBD1. J was trimmed by 7 bases and V by 5 bases; bases with no gene match: 4. CDR3 size: 13 residues. Looked up from germline, CDR1 is DFQATT and CDR2 is SNEGSKA (reference sequence). The CDR3 region is CSAEDRGCEKLFF. The CDR3 bases are TGCAGTGCTGAGGACAGGGGGTGTGAAAAACTGTTTTTT.

In this sample, this clonotype turned up many times. The CDR3 region is CSAKGGSYEQYF. The CDR3 region has the DNA TGCAGCGCCAAGGGCGGGAGCTACGAGCAGTACTTC. J is TRBJ2-7 and V is TRBV29-1; 7 bases fit TRBD2. CDR1 and CDR2 (germline): SQVTM, ANQGSEA. The CDR3 length is 12 residues. J lost 3 bases, V lost 7 bases, and 6 bases had no gene match.

This clonotype was picked up many times. V and J are TRBV20-1 and TRBJ1-4; D call uncertain. Per germline, CDR1 DFQATT and CDR2 SNEGSKA (reference sequence). V was cut by 5 bases and J by 0 bases, with 13 bases left in between. This CDR3 is 15 amino acids long. This CDR3 is CSALLKRATNEKLFF. CDR3 DNA: TGCAGTGCTTTGCTGAAACGAGCAACTAATGAAAAACTGTTTTTT.

At least ten counts were recorded for this clonotype. V and J are TRBV12-3 or TRBV12-4 and TRBJ2-5; D gene unclear. V gave up 4 bases and J gave up 5 bases, with 2 bases separating them. The CDR3 contains 10 residues. CDR3 protein: CASSYETQYF. The DNA for the CDR3 is TGTGCCAGCAGTTATGAGACCCAGTACTTC.